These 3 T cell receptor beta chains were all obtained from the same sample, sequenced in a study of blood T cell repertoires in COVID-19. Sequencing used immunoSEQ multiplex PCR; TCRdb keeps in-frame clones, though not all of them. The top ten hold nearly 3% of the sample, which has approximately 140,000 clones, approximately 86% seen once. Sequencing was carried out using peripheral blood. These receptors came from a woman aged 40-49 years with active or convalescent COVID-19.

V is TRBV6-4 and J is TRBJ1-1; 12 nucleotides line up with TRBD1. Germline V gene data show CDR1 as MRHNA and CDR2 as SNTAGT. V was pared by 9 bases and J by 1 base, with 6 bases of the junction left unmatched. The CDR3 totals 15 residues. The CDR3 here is CARRDRGRWNTEAFF. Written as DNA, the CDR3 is TGTGCCAGGCGGGACAGGGGGCGCTGGAACACTGAAGCTTTCTTT.

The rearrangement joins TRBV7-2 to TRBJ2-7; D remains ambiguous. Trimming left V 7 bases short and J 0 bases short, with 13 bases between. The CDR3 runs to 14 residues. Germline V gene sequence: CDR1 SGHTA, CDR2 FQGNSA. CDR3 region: CASTAGASSYEQYF. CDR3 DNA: TGTGCCAGCACCGCCGGAGCGTCCTCCTACGAGCAGTACTTC.

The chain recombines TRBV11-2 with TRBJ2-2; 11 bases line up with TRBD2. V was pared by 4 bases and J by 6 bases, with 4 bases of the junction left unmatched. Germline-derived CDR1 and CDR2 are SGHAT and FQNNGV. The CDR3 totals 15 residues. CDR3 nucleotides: TGTGCCAGCAGCTCCTTAGCGGGAGGGCCCGGGGAGCTGTTTTTT. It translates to CASSSLAGGPGELFF.